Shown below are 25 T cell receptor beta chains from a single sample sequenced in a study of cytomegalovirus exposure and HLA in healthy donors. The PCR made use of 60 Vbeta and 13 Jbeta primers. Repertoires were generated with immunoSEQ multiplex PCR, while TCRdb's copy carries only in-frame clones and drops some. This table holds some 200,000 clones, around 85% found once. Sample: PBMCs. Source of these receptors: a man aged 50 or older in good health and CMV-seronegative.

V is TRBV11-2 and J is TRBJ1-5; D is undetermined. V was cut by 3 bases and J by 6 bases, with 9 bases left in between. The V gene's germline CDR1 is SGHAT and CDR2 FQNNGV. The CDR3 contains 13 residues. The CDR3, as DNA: TGTGCCAGCAGCTTTAGCTCGGTTCAGCCCCAGCATTTT. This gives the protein CASSFSSVQPQHF.

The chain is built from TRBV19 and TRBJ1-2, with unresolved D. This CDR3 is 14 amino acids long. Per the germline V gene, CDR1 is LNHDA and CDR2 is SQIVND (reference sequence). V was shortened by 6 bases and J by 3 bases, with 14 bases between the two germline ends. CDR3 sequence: CASSTLIGDYGYTF. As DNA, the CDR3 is TGTGCCAGTAGCACTTTGATTGGTGACTATGGCTACACCTTC.

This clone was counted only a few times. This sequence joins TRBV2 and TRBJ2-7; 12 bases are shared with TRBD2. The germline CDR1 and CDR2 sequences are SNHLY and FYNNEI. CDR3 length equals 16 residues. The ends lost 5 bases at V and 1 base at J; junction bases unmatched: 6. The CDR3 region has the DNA TGTGCCAGCAGTAATCCACTAGCGGGGGGTTCCTACGAGCAGTACTTC. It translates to CASSNPLAGGSYEQYF.

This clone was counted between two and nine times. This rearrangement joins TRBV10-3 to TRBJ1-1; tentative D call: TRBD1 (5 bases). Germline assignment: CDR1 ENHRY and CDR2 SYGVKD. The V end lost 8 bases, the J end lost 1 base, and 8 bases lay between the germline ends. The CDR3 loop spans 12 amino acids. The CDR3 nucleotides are TGTGCCATCGGAAGGGGGAACACTGAAGCTTTCTTT. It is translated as CAIGRGNTEAFF.

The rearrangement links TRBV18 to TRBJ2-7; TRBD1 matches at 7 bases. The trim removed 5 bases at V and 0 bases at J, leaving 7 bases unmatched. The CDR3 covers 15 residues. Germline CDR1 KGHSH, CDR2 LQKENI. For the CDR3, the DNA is TGTGCCAGCTCATCCGGGACAGTAGACTCCTACGAGCAGTACTTC. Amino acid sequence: CASSSGTVDSYEQYF.

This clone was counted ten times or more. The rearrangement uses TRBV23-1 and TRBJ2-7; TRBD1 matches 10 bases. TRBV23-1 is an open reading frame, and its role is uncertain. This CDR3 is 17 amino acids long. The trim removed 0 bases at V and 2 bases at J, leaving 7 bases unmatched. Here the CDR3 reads CASSQSGPGQGTYEQYF. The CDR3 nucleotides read TGCGCCAGCAGTCAATCGGGGCCGGGACAGGGGACCTACGAGCAGTACTTC.

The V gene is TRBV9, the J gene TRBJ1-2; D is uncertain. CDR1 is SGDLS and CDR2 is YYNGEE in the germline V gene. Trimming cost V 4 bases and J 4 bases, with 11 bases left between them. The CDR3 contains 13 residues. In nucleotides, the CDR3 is TGTGCCAGCAGCCTACGGGTAGGCTATGGCTACACCTTC. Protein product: CASSLRVGYGYTF.

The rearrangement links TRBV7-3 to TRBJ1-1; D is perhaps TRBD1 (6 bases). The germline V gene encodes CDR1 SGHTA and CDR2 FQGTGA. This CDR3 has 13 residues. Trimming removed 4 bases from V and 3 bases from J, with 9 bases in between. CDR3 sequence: CASSSGQYTEAFF. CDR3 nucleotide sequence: TGTGCCAGCAGCTCCGGACAGTACACTGAAGCTTTCTTT. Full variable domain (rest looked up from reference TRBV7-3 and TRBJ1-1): GAGVSQTPSNKVTEKGKYVELRCDPISGHTALYWYRQSLGQGPEFLIYFQGTGAADDSGLPNDRFFAVRPEGSVSTLKIQRTERGDSAVYLCASSSGQYTEAFFGQGTRLTVV.

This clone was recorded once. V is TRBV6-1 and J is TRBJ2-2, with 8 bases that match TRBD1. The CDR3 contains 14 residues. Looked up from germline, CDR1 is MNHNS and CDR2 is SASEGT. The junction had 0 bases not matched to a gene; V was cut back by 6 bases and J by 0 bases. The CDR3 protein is CASRTGANTGELFF. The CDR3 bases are TGTGCCAGCAGGACAGGGGCGAACACCGGGGAGCTGTTTTTT.

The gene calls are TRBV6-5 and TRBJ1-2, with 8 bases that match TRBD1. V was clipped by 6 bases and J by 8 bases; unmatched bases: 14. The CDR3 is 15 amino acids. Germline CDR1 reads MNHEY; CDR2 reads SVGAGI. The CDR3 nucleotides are TGTGCCAGCAGCCAAACCGAAGGGACAGGAAGCGGCTACACCTTC. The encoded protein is CASSQTEGTGSGYTF.

The CDR3: CASTPGGLNSPLHF. Here the CDR3 DNA reads TGTGCCAGCACCCCAGGGGGGTTAAATTCACCCCTCCACTTT. The genes are TRBV7-9 and TRBJ1-6, with 7 bases matching TRBD1. The CDR3 runs to 14 residues. Germline V gene lookup returns CDR1 SEHNR and CDR2 FQNEAQ (reference sequence). Trimming removed 7 bases from V and 7 bases from J; junction bases left unmatched: 7.

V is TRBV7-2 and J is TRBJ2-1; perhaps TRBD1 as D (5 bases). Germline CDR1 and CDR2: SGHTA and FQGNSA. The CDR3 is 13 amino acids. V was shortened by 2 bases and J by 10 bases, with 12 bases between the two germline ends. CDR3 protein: CASSLLQGSEQFF. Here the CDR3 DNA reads TGTGCCAGCAGCTTACTTCAGGGTAGCGAGCAGTTCTTC.

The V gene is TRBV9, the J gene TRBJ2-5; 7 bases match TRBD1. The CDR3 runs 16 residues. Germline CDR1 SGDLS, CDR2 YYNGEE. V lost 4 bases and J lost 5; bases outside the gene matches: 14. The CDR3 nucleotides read TGTGCCAGCAGCCCCCGGACAGGCTTTGGGCTTGAGACCCAGTACTTC. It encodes CASSPRTGFGLETQYF.

DNA for the CDR3: TGTGCCAGCAGCTTAGGCCGCGGGACAGGCACAGATACGCAGTATTTT. Protein product: CASSLGRGTGTDTQYF. The J gene is TRBJ2-3, the V gene TRBV13, with a tentative D call TRBD1 (7 bases). The CDR3 runs to 16 residues. V shed 0 bases and J shed 1 base, with 11 bases lying between them. Germline CDR1 is PRHDT and CDR2 is FYEKMQ (reference sequence).

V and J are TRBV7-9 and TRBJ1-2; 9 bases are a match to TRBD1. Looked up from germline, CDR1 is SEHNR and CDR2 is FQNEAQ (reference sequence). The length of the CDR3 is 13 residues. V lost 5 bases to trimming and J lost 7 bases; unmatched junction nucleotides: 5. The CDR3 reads CASSADRGSGYTF. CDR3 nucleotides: TGTGCCAGCAGCGCCGACAGGGGGAGTGGCTACACCTTC. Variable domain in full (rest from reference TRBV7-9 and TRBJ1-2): DTGVSQNPRHKITKRGQNVTFRCDPISEHNRLYWYRQTLGQGPEFLTYFQNEAQLEKSRLLSDRFSAERPKGSFSTLEIQRTEQGDSAMYLCASSADRGSGYTFGSGTRLTVV.

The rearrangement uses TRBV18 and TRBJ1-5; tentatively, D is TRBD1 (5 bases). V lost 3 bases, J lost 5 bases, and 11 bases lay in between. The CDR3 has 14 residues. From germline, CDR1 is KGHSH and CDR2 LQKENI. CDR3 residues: CASSPQGQDQPQHF. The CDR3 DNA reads TGTGCCAGCTCACCCCAGGGTCAGGATCAGCCCCAGCATTTT. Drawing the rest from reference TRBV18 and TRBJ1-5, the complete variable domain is NAGVMQNPRHLVRRRGQEARLRCSPMKGHSHVYWYRQLPEEGLKFMVYLQKENIIDESGMPKERFSAEFPKEGPSILRIQQVVRGDSAAYFCASSPQGQDQPQHFGDGTRLSIL.

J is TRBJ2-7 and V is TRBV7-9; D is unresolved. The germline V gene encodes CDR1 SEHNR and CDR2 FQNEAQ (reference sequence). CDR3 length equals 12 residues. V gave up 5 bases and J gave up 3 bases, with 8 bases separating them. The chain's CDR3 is CASSQTYYEQYF. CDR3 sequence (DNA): TGTGCCAGCAGCCAAACATACTACGAGCAGTACTTC.

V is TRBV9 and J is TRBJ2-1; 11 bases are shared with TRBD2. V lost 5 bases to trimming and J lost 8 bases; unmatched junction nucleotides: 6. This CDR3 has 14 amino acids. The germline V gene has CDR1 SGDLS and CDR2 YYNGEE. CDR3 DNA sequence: TGTGCCAGCAGTGGTAGCGGGGGGGCCGATGAGCAGTTCTTC. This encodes CASSGSGGADEQFF.

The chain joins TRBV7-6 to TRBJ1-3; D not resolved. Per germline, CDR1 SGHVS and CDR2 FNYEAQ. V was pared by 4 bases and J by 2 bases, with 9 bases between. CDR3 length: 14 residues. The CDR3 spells CASSSPGPGNTIYF. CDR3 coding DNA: TGTGCCAGCAGCTCCCCGGGTCCTGGAAACACCATATATTTT.

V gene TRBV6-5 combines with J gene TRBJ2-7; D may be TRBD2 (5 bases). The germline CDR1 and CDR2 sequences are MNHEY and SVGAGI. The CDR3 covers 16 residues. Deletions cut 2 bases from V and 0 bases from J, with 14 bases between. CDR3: CASSYIWGASSYEQYF. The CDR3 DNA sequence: TGTGCCAGCAGTTACATCTGGGGAGCTAGCTCCTACGAGCAGTACTTC.

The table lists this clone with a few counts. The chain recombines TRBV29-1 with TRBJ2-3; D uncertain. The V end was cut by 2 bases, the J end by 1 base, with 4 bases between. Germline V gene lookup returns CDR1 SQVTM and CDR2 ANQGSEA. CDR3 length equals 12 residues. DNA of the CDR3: TGCAGCGTTGAATCCGGCACAGATACGCAGTATTTT. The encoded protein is CSVESGTDTQYF.

The DNA for the CDR3 is TGTGCCAGCAGTTACGACAGCGATAACTATGGCTACACCTTC. Its protein is CASSYDSDNYGYTF. The rearrangement joins TRBV6-5 to TRBJ1-2, with a possible D match to TRBD1 (5 bases). The CDR3 consists of 14 residues. Germline assignment: CDR1 MNHEY and CDR2 SVGAGI. Deletions cut 2 bases from V and 1 base from J, with 8 bases between.

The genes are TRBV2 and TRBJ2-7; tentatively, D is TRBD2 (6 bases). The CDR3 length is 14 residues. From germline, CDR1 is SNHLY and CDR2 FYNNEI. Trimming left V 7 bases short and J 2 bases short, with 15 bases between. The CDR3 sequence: CASTKTGSPYEQYF. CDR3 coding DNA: TGTGCCAGCACCAAGACCGGGAGTCCCTACGAGCAGTACTTC.

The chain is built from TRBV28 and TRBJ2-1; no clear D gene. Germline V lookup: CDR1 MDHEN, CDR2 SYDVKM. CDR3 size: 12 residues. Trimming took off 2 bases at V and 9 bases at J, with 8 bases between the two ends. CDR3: CASSLARTEQFF. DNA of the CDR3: TGTGCCAGCAGTTTAGCCAGAACTGAGCAGTTCTTC.

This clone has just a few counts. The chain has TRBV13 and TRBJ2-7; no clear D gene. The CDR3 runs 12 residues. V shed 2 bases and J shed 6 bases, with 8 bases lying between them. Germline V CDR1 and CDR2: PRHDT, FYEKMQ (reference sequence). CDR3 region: CASSLSGGEQYF. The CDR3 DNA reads TGTGCCAGCAGCTTATCCGGCGGCGAGCAGTACTTC.